This T cell receptor beta chain stems from a study of blood T cell repertoires in COVID-19. The CDR3 extends over 15 amino acids. Germline-derived CDR1 and CDR2 are MNHEY and SVGAGI. The germline V and J ends were trimmed by 5 bases and 3 bases, with 14 bases remaining between them. Seattle-derived patients entered the study during active infection and were followed longitudinally. This clone turned up a few times. Clones were read by immunoSEQ multiplex PCR, and TCRdb kept only the in-frame ones, dropping some. The sample carries roughly 160,000 clones, more than 75% recorded once. The receptor comes from an elderly woman with COVID-19, enrolled during active disease. The gene calls are TRBV6-5 and TRBJ1-5; tentatively, D is TRBD1 (5 bases). The sample was peripheral blood. CDR3 bases: TGTGCCAGCAGTCCCGTGGGGCTAGTCAATCAGCCCCAGCATTTT. Translating gives CASSPVGLVNQPQHF.